This T cell receptor (beta chain) was sequenced during a study of T-cell memory formation after mild COVID-19 (TCRdb year 2021). General notes on the study: TCR sequence clusters from the two donors were found to be largely donor specific. T-cell clones expanding and contracting after mild COVID-19 in a couple of donors were tracked by longitudinal TCRalpha and TCRbeta repertoire sequencing. The cohort was made up of two young adult volunteers, one female and one male, who were previously healthy. Overall results and qualifications from the work: The study included only a couple of mild cases, and larger cohorts that include severe cases with pre-infection samples were judged to be necessary. Whether the second-wave clones peaking on day 37 were SARS-CoV-2 specific was not confirmed. Clones contracting from day 15 to 85 had balanced CD4/CD8 phenotypes, while a second wave expanding from day 15 to 37 was biased towards CD4+. Contracting CD4+ clones appeared mostly in the CM and EM memory subsets, whereas CD8+ clones were enriched in EMRA. Some responding clones were detected in pre-infection memory, suggesting pre-existing cross-reactive memory T cells joined the SARS-CoV-2 response.

This clonotype was counted a few times. It lacks a known antigen. No base quality information exists; no much larger clone differs at one position. TCRdb names Illumina NovaSeq 6000 as the instrument used. Using 5'RACE with constant-segment primers, TCRalpha and TCRbeta cDNA libraries were constructed, with sample barcodes and unique molecular identifiers added in the process. RNA was extracted from every sample with Trizol reagent. Amplification of the libraries took two PCR steps, and the second step added a second sample barcode plus Illumina TruSeq adapters. Sequencing of libraries was performed on an Illumina NovaSeq with 2 x 150 bp paired-end reads. Under the source paper's analysis protocol: With migec v1.2.7, reads were demultiplexed and then collapsed into UMI-guided consensus sequences. Using mixcr v2.1.11, the UMI consensuses were aligned to TRA and TRB V and J templates and assembled into clonotypes. Expanded or contracted clonotypes were those called significant by both edgeR and NoisET, with noise models trained on biological replicates. For edgeR calls, a false discovery rate-adjusted p below 0.01 and a log2 fold-change threshold of 1 were applied. PCA with hierarchical clustering of max-normalized trajectories of the 1000 most abundant clonotypes was used as exploratory dynamics analysis. The CD4 or CD8 phenotype of responding clones was assigned using the separately sequenced CD4+ and CD8+ repertoires. TCRdb reprocessed the public reads (quality trimming at Q25 with fastp, clone calling with MiXCR) and kept in-frame beta chains. Rows merge per CDR3 protein into single entries with the most common DNA and genes. TCRdb, not the original authors, processed these V and J calls. The sample table holds 100,000 to 150,000 distinct CDR3 sequences, of which about 15% were seen once. 4.5% to 5.5% of the sample lies in the top ten.

Ficoll-Paque density gradient centrifugation was used to isolate PBMCs. Counted from cysteine to phenylalanine, this CDR3 has 15 amino acids. Of the read, only the CDR3 DNA is kept; its 45 bases are in frame from base 1. The germline V gene yields SGHRS for CDR1 and YFSETQ for CDR2. Trimming costs V 4 bases and J 4 bases, and their ends lie 17 bases apart. This clonotype was obtained from a young man who had mild COVID-19 (a few samples of this study predate the infection). The sample titles of this study are shuffled in the database, so cell type and time point are left out; the donor was told from shared clones. Sequences were obtained from PBMCs or a T cell subset sorted from them (not recorded which). The rearranged segments are TRBV5-1 and TRBJ1-1; possibly the D gene is TRBD1, per 6 matching bases. The sequenced DNA: TGCGCCAGCAGCCCAACGCATAGGGGGACCACTGAAGCTTTCTTT. It encodes CASSPTHRGTTEAFF.